This T cell receptor (beta chain) was identified during a study of graft-versus-host responses after intestinal transplantation. Only in-frame clones appear in the TCRdb table, and some are missing; sequencing was by immunoSEQ multiplex PCR. The profile shows more than 65,000 clones, around 90% of them singletons. Of note for this clone: Its antigen is undetermined.

The CDR3 runs to 15 residues. Germline V gives CDR1 SQVTM, CDR2 ANQGSEA. The J segment lost 2 bases and the V segment lost 2 bases, leaving 9 bases of the junction unmatched. The sample consisted of unstimulated CD8+ T cells sorted from spleen or lymph node cells, taken before intestinal transplant. The chain is built from TRBV29-1 and TRBJ2-7; 7 bases align to TRBD1. The sequence was obtained from a human donor who received an intestinal transplant. CDR3 amino acids: CSVENRQGVTYEQYF. CDR3 DNA sequence: TGCAGCGTTGAAAATCGGCAGGGGGTAACCTACGAGCAGTACTTC.